This TCR beta chain was recovered during a study of blood T cells in healthy people across ages. Researchers report isolating at least 6.5 million PBMCs per sample. The use of a sample-barcoded 5' primer and a J-beta primer mix characterized a second PCR of roughly 7 to 11 cycles. One entry per CDR3 protein, called by TCRdb with MiXCR from the 5' RACE reads. The sample yields 800,000 to 1,000,000 distinct CDR3 sequences, around 46% seen once. The CDR3 has 15 amino acids. Germline V gives CDR1 MNHNY, CDR2 SVGAGI (reference sequence). The V and J genes are TRBV6-6 and TRBJ2-7, with TRBD1 matching 9 bases. Matching the DNA end better, TRBJ2-5 makes the J call doubtful. This sequence was found in a man in his thirties or forties in good health. The sample taken for sequencing was blood. The DNA of the CDR3 is TGTGCCAGCAGTCCGAGACAGGGGGGCGAAGAGACCCAGTACTTC. This encodes CASSPRQGGEETQYF.